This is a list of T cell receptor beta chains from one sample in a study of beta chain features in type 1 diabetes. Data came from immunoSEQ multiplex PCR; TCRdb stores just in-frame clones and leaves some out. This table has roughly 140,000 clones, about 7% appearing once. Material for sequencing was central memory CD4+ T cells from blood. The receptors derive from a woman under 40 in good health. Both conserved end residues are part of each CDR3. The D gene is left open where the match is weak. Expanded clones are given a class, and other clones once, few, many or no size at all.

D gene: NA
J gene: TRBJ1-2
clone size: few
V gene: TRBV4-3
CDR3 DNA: TGCGCCAGCAGCCAAGGGGGGGGAGGAGGCTACACCTTC
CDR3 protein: CASSQGGGGGYTF

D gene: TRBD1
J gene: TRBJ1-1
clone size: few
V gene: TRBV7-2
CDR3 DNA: TGTGCCAGCAGCTTAGGACCAGGGGGCGGCACTGAAGCTTTCTTT
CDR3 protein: CASSLGPGGGTEAFF

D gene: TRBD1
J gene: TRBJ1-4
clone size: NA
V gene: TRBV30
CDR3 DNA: TGTGCCTGGAGCCGCTCCCCTCAGGGGGCGGCTAATGAAAAACTGTTTTTT
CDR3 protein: CAWSRSPQGAANEKLFF

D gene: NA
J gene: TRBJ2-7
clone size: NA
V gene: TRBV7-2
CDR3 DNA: TGTGCCAGCAGCTTAGGACAGTTTTACGAGCAGTACTTC
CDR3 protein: CASSLGQFYEQYF

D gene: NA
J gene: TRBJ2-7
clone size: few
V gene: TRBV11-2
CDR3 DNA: TGTGCCAGCAGCTTCGGTGGTCTCGGCGAGCAGTACTTC
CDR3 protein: CASSFGGLGEQYF

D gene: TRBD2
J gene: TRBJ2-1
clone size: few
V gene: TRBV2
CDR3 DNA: TGTGCCAGCAATACTAAAGCGGGAGGGCCCAATGAGCAGTTCTTC
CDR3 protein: CASNTKAGGPNEQFF

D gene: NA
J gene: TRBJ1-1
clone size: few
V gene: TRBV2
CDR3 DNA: TGTGCCAGCAGTTATACAGGGTTTGAAGCTTTCTTT
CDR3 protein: CASSYTGFEAFF

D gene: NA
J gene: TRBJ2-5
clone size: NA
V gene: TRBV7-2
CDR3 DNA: TGTGCCAGCAGCTCCGTAACGGACTTCATGAGTGGGGAGACCCAGTACTTC
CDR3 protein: CASSSVTDFMSGETQYF

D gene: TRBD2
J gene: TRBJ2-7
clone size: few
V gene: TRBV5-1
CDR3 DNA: TGCGCCAGCAGCTTGGCCCCTAGCGGGAGAGCCTACGAGCAGTACTTC
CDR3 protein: CASSLAPSGRAYEQYF

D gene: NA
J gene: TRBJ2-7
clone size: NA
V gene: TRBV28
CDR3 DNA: TGTGCCAGCAGTTATTCGGACAGATTAAGCTCCTACGAGCAGTACTTC
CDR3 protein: CASSYSDRLSSYEQYF

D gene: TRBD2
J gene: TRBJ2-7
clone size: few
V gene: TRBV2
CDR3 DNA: TGTGCCACCTACCCGGGACTAGCGGGGAGGGCTGAGCAGTACTTC
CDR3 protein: CATYPGLAGRAEQYF

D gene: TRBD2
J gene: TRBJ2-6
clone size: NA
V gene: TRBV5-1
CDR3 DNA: TGCGCCAGCAGCTTGGCCTATACTAGCGGGAGTCGGGGGGGGGCCAACGTCCTGACTTTC
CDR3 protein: CASSLAYTSGSRGGANVLTF

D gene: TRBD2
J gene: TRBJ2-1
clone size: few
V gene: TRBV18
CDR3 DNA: TGTGCCAGCTCACCCGGGACTAGCGGACTTCGCACCTACAATGAGCAGTTCTTC
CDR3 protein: CASSPGTSGLRTYNEQFF

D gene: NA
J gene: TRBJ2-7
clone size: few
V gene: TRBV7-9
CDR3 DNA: TGTGCCAGCAGACGCACAGGATCATCCTACGAGCAGTACTTC
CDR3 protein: CASRRTGSSYEQYF

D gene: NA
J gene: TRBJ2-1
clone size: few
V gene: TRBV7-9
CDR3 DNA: TGTGCCAGCAGCTTACAGGGGCCCCCTGAGGATGAGCAGTTCTTC
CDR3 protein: CASSLQGPPEDEQFF

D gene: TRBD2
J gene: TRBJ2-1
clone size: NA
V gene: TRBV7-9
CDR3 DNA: TGTGCCAGCAGCTTAGAGGGGGGACTAGCGGGAGATGAGCAGTTCTTC
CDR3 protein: CASSLEGGLAGDEQFF

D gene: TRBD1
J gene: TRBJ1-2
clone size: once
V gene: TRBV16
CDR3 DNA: TGTGCCAGCAGCCAATCGCGACAGGGTCTTAACTATGGCTACACCTTC
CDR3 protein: CASSQSRQGLNYGYTF

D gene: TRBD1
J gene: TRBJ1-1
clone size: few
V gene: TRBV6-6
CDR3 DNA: TGTGCCAGCACCAAACAGGGGGGCACTGAAGCTTTCTTT
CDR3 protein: CASTKQGGTEAFF